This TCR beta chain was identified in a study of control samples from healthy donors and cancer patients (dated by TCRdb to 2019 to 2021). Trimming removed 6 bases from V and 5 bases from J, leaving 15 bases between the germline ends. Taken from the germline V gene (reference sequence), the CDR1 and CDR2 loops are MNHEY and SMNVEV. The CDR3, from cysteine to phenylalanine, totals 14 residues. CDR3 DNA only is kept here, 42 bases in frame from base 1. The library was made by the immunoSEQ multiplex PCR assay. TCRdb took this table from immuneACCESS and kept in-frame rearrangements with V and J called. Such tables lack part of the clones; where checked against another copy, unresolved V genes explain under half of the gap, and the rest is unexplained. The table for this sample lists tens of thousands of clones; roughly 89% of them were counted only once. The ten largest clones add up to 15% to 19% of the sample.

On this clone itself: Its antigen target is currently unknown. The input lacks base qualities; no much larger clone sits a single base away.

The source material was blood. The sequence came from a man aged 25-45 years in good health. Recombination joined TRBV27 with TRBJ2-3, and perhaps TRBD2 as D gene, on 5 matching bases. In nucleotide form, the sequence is TGTGCCAGCAGCCGAGGGCGCGGTGGAGATACGCAGTATTTT. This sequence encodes CASSRGRGGDTQYF.